This is a list of T cell receptor beta chains from one sample in a study of blood T cell repertoires in COVID-19. Repertoires were generated with immunoSEQ multiplex PCR, while TCRdb's copy carries only in-frame clones and drops some. Here the sample spans about 220,000 clones, approximately 80% being singletons. The sequenced sample consisted of peripheral blood. Every receptor here comes from a man aged 25-40 years with active or convalescent COVID-19. The CDR3 runs from the conserved cysteine through the conserved F or W. A D gene is named only where the DNA matches it firmly. The listing skips clone size in some rows; elsewhere it reads once, few, many or a size class.

size: .; D: .; V: TRBV3-1/TRBV3-2; J: TRBJ2-7; CDR3: CASSQAYEQYF; DNA: TGTGCCAGCAGCCAAGCTTACGAGCAGTACTTC
size: .; D: TRBD2; V: TRBV19; J: TRBJ2-3; CDR3: CASSSQLALFTDTQYF; DNA: TGTGCCAGTAGTAGCCAACTAGCGTTGTTCACAGATACGCAGTATTTT
size: .; D: .; V: TRBV28; J: TRBJ1-3; CDR3: CASTRDSGNTIYF; DNA: TGTGCCAGCACCAGGGACTCTGGAAACACCATATATTTT
size: .; D: TRBD1; V: TRBV27; J: TRBJ2-7; CDR3: CASSRGTGGYEQYF; DNA: TGTGCCAGCAGTAGAGGGACAGGGGGCTACGAGCAGTACTTC
size: once; D: TRBD1; V: TRBV7-9; J: TRBJ2-1; CDR3: CASSLATGGYNEQFF; DNA: TGTGCCAGCAGCTTAGCGACAGGGGGCTACAATGAGCAGTTCTTC
size: .; D: .; V: TRBV11-3; J: TRBJ2-1; CDR3: CASSLGGGTYNEQFF; DNA: TGTGCCAGCAGCTTAGGTGGGGGGACCTACAATGAGCAGTTCTTC
size: .; D: TRBD1; V: TRBV4-1; J: TRBJ1-6; CDR3: CASSQTGQGYNSPLHF; DNA: TGCGCCAGCAGCCAAACGGGACAGGGCTATAATTCACCCCTCCACTTT
size: .; D: .; V: TRBV2; J: TRBJ2-1; CDR3: CASTMESGYNEQFF; DNA: TGTGCCAGCACTATGGAGTCCGGGTACAATGAGCAGTTCTTC
size: .; D: TRBD1; V: TRBV28; J: TRBJ1-2; CDR3: CASSSGQGNHYGYTF; DNA: TGTGCCAGCAGCTCGGGACAGGGAAATCACTATGGCTACACCTTC
size: .; D: .; V: TRBV5-1; J: TRBJ1-4; CDR3: CASSLGGQGMEKLFF; DNA: TGCGCCAGCAGCTTGGGAGGGCAGGGGATGGAAAAACTGTTTTTT